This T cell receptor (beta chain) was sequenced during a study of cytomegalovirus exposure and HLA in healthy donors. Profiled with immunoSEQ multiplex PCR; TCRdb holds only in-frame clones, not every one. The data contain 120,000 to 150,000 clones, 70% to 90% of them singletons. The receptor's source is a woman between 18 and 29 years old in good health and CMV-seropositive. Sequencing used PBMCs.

CDR3 sequence (DNA): TGTGCCAGCAGCTGGGCACTAGCGGGAGATCGCAATGAGCAGTTCTTC. Its translation is CASSWALAGDRNEQFF. The chain uses TRBV5-6 and TRBJ2-1; 11 bases are a match to TRBD2. With V trimmed by 3 bases and J by 6 bases, 8 bases remained unmatched. There are 16 residues in the CDR3. The germline V gene has CDR1 SGHDT and CDR2 YYEEEE.